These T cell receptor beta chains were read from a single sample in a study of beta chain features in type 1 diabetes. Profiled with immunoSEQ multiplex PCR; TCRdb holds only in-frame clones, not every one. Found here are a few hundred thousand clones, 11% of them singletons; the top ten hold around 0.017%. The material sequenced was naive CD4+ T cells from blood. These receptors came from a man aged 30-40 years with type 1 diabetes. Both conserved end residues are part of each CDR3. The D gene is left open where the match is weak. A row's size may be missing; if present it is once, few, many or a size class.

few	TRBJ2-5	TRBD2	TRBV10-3	TGTGCCACCTCGGGGGGGCAAAGTGAGACCCAGTACTTC	CATSGGQSETQYF
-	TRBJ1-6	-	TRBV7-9	TGTGCCAGCAGCTTGGGACACGGGCGTTCACCCCTCCACTTT	CASSLGHGRSPLHF
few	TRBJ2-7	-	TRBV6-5	TGTGCCAGCAGTAGTCAGGCGGGCACCTACGAGCAGTACTTC	CASSSQAGTYEQYF
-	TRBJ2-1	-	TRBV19	TGTGCCAGTAGTGTTAGATCGGGGGACTTGCATAGGTTCTTC	CASSVRSGDLHRFF
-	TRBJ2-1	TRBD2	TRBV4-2	TGTGCCAGCAGCCAAGAGGGGGGGAGGCCCTACAATGAGCAGTTCTTC	CASSQEGGRPYNEQFF
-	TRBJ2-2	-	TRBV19	TGTGCCAGTAGACAGACCCTGAACACCGGGGAGCTGTTTTTT	CASRQTLNTGELFF
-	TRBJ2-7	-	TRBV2	TGTGCCAGCAGTGTCCAGGGATACTACGAGCAGTACTTC	CASSVQGYYEQYF
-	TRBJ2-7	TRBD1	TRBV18	TGTGCCAGCTCCCCCGGACAGGGGGCTACCTACGAGCAGTACTTC	CASSPGQGATYEQYF
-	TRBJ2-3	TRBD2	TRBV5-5	TGTGCCAGCAGCTTGGAACTAGCGGGAGCAGATACGCAGTATTTT	CASSLELAGADTQYF
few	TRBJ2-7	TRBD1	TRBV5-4	TGTGCCAGCAGCTCGAGGACAGGGTGGAACGAGCAGTACTTC	CASSSRTGWNEQYF
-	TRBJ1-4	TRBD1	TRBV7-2	TGTGCCAGCAGCTCACAGGGGGCCGGGACTAATGAAAAACTGTTTTTT	CASSSQGAGTNEKLFF
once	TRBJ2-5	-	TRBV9	TGTGCCAGCAATGTGGGGGGCCAAGAGACCCAGTACTTC	CASNVGGQETQYF
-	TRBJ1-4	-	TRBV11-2	TGTGCCAGCAGCTTAACAGGGATTAGTGAAAAACTGTTTTTT	CASSLTGISEKLFF
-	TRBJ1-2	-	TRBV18	TGTGCCAGCTCACCACCGTCGGACAGAAATGGCTACACCTTC	CASSPPSDRNGYTF
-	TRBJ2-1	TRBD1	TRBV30	TGTGCCTGGGACTCCCGGGACAGTTACTACAATGAGCAGTTCTTC	CAWDSRDSYYNEQFF
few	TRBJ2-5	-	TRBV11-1	TGTGCCAGCAGCTTAGTGCGGGCAAAGTTTGGAGAGACCCAGTACTTC	CASSLVRAKFGETQYF
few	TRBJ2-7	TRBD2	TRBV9	TGTGCCAGCAGCGTAGGGAGCGGGGGCTACGAGCAGTACTTC	CASSVGSGGYEQYF
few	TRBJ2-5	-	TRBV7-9	TGTGCCAGCAGCCCCCCTGACCAAGAGACCCAGTACTTC	CASSPPDQETQYF
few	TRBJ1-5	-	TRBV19	TGTGCCAGTAGTACCGCAGGGGTTCAGCCCCAGCATTTT	CASSTAGVQPQHF
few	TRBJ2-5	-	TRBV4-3	TGCGCCAGCAGCCAAGACGTCCGGGAGACCCAGTACTTC	CASSQDVRETQYF
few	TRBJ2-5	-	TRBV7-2	TGTGCCAGCAGCTTGACAGGAACCAAAGGGGAGACCCAGTACTTC	CASSLTGTKGETQYF
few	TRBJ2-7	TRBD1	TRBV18	TGTGCCAGCTCACCCGGGACAGCCCTCTACGAGCAGTACTTC	CASSPGTALYEQYF
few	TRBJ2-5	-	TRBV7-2	TGTGCCAGCCTACAGGACCAATGGGAGACCCAGTACTTC	CASLQDQWETQYF
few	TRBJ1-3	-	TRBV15	TGTGCCACCAGCAGAGATCTGGAGAGGAGGGCAGGGATGGGCAACACCATATATTTT	CATSRDLERRAGMGNTIYF
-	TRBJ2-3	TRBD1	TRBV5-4	TGTGCCAGCAGCAACCCGGGACAGGCCTACACAGATACGCAGTATTTT	CASSNPGQAYTDTQYF
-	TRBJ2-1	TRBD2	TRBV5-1	TGCGCCAGCAGCTTGCTAGCGGGGGACTACAATGAGCAGTTCTTC	CASSLLAGDYNEQFF
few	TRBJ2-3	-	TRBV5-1	TGCGCCAGCAGCTTGGCCGGGGCAGATACGCAGTATTTT	CASSLAGADTQYF
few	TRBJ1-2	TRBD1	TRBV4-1	TGCGCCAGCGGACAGGTCTATGGCTACACCTTC	CASGQVYGYTF
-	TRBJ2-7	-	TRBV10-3	TGTGCCATCAGTGAGTATGGACAGCAGCAGTACTTC	CAISEYGQQQYF
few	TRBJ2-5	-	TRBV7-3	TGTGCCAGCAGCCGGACTGCGCAAGAGACCCAGTACTTC	CASSRTAQETQYF
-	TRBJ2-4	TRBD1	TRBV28	TGTGCCAGCAGCTCCGGGACAGAGAAAAACATTCAGTACTTC	CASSSGTEKNIQYF
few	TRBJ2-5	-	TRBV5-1	TGCGCCAGCAGCTTGGGAGGATCCAAGACCCAGTACTTC	CASSLGGSKTQYF